The source of this TCR beta chain is a study of T cell clonality in common variable immunodeficiency. Trimming took off 3 bases at V and 4 bases at J, with 13 bases between the two ends. The V gene's germline CDR1 is MNHNS and CDR2 SASEGT. The CDR3 consists of 15 residues. This clone has more than one count but fewer than ten. The CDR3 end falls 3 residues outside the read, so it is completed with the germline J gene. The method was immunoSEQ multiplex PCR; TCRdb's version includes in-frame clones alone and lacks a portion of them. The data show approximately 60,000 clones, with none appearing a single time.

Sequencing was carried out using peripheral blood mononuclear cells. The TCR comes from a person aged 18 to 70 in good health. This chain connects TRBV6-1 to TRBJ2-1; a weak D match, TRBD2 (7 bases). The CDR3: CASSDEGGAYNEQFF. The sequenced part of the CDR3 DNA is TGTGCCAGCAGTGATGAAGGGGGGGCATACAATGAG.